The clone carrying this TCR beta chain was seen repeatedly, ten times or more. What it binds is unknown. Russia was home to the donors, healthy Caucasian individuals aged roughly 6 to 100. Peripheral blood from each donor was collected in a volume of 9.5 to 10 milliliters. The data were taken from a study of blood T cells in healthy people across ages. Whole-study findings and limits: TCR beta diversity per million T cells fell roughly linearly with age.

Combining a sample-barcoded 5' primer with a J-beta primer mix, a second PCR ran for roughly 7 to 12 cycles. One entry per CDR3 protein, called by TCRdb with MiXCR from the 5' RACE reads. The sample records 650,000 to 1,000,000 distinct CDR3 sequences, roughly 34% being singletons. Trimming removed 6 bases at V and 2 bases at J, with 12 bases between. The CDR3 length is 14 residues. Germline CDR1 SEHNR, CDR2 FQNEAQ (reference sequence). The TCR comes from a man younger than 35 in good health. Sequencing was performed on blood. The chain has TRBV7-9 and TRBJ2-3; D is possibly TRBD1 (6 bases). The chain's CDR3 is CASRVTGTTDTQYF. CDR3 nucleotide sequence: TGTGCCAGCAGAGTGACAGGAACCACAGATACGCAGTATTTT.